This TCR beta chain was sequenced in a study of PD-L1 blockade in urothelial cancer. Study as a whole: Every 3 weeks, patients received intravenous atezolizumab 1,200 mg, beginning 2014. Males with bladder-origin urothelial cancer constituted about 85% of the roughly 30 patients. Analyzed time points were 3 weeks (second dose) and 6 weeks after therapy began.

Indicated time point: pretreatment peripheral blood. This clone appeared once. V gave up 5 bases and J gave up 5 bases, with 11 bases separating them. The CDR3 is 13 amino acids. Looked up from germline, CDR1 is MNHNY and CDR2 is SVGAGI (reference sequence). Profiled with immunoSEQ multiplex PCR; TCRdb holds only in-frame clones, not every one. The repertoire includes tens of thousands of clones, about four fifths of them detected once, and 2% to 2.5% sits in the top ten. The sample here was PBMCs, taken around atezolizumab (anti-PD-L1) treatment. This TCR came from a man aged 55-75 years with urothelial cancer. This chain links TRBV6-6 with TRBJ2-3; D not resolved. DNA of the CDR3: TGTGCCAGCAGTAGAGCCCGAGGAGATACGCAGTATTTT. It yields the protein CASSRARGDTQYF.